This TCR beta chain was obtained from a study of blood T cell repertoires in COVID-19. Study context: COVID-19 samples from acute and convalescent phases originated in the United States, Italy and Spain. Sample material is recorded as cDNA or gDNA derived from T cells, B-cell-depleted T cells, or PBMCs.

Clones were read by immunoSEQ multiplex PCR, and TCRdb kept only the in-frame ones, dropping some. The table has roughly 84,000 clones, approximately 80% seen once. The count of this clone is one. V lost 1 base and J lost 6; bases outside the gene matches: 5. Germline CDR1 and CDR2: LGHNT and FRNRAP. This CDR3 has 15 residues. V and J are TRBV12-5 and TRBJ2-1, with 8 bases that match TRBD2. The sequenced sample was peripheral blood. The receptor comes from a man older than 75 with active or convalescent COVID-19. CDR3 residues: CASGLAWTSINEQFF. As DNA, the CDR3 is TGTGCTAGTGGTTTGGCCTGGACTAGCATCAATGAGCAGTTCTTC.